These T cell receptor beta chains were read from a single sample in a study of blood T cell repertoires in COVID-19. TCRdb's copy holds only in-frame clones and misses some; the assay was immunoSEQ multiplex PCR. The table includes 80,000 to 100,000 clones, 90% detected once. Specimen: peripheral blood. The receptors derive from a human donor with active COVID-19. The donor label of this sample is uncertain. Both conserved end residues are part of each CDR3. A D gene is named only where the DNA matches it firmly. Clone size appears in some rows only: once, few, many, or a class for an expanded clone.

v_gene,abundance,d_gene,j_gene,CDR3nt,CDR3aa
TRBV9,few,TRBD2,TRBJ2-1,TGTGCCAGCAGCGCCGCGGGGGGGCCTTTCAATGAGCAGTTCTTC,CASSAAGGPFNEQFF
TRBV18,-,TRBD1,TRBJ1-4,TGTGCCAGCTCCGGGGGACAGGGTAATGAAAAACTGTTTTTT,CASSGGQGNEKLFF
TRBV30,-,-,TRBJ2-3,TGTGCCTGGACTTCTAGCACAGATACGCAGTATTTT,CAWTSSTDTQYF
TRBV4-2,-,-,TRBJ1-4,TGTGCCAGCAGCCACGAGGGAGTCGGAAGAGAAAAACTGTTTTTT,CASSHEGVGREKLFF
TRBV7-2,-,-,TRBJ1-4,TGTGCCAGCAGCTACCGAGGGGAAAAACTGTTTTTT,CASSYRGEKLFF
TRBV9,-,-,TRBJ1-2,TGTGCCAGCAGCGTAGAGGGCAGGGCACGGACTAACTATGGCTACACCTTC,CASSVEGRARTNYGYTF
TRBV18,-,-,TRBJ1-1,TGTGCCAGCTCGGAGCGCAGTAAAGCTTTCTTT,CASSERSKAFF
TRBV1,-,-,TRBJ2-7,TGCACCAGCAGCCCCCCGAACGGCGAGCAGTACTTC,CTSSPPNGEQYF
TRBV6-5,-,-,TRBJ2-7,TGTGCCAGCAGCACGCCCGGGTTTCCCTACGAGCAGTACTTC,CASSTPGFPYEQYF
TRBV29-1,-,-,TRBJ1-4,TGCAGCGTGGGTCAGGGAGGTCGGCCAACTAATGAAAAACTGTTTTTT,CSVGQGGRPTNEKLFF
TRBV7-8,-,-,TRBJ2-6,TGTGCCAGCAGCTTAAATGTGGCCTCTGGGGCCAACGTCCTGACTTTC,CASSLNVASGANVLTF
TRBV15,-,TRBD1,TRBJ1-4,TGTGCCACCAGCAGACGAGATCAGGGGGCAGCTAATGAAAAACTGTTTTTT,CATSRRDQGAANEKLFF
TRBV7-9,-,TRBD1,TRBJ2-5,TGTGCCAGCAGCCCTGGACAGGGCTCAGAGACCCAGTACTTC,CASSPGQGSETQYF
TRBV18,-,-,TRBJ1-6,TGTGCCAGCTCACCTACAAAAACACTATCACCCCTCCACTTT,CASSPTKTLSPLHF
TRBV4-3,-,TRBD1,TRBJ1-2,TGCGCCAGCAGCCAAGACCGTGGGGGGACAGGGGATGGCTACACCTTC,CASSQDRGGTGDGYTF
TRBV30,-,-,TRBJ1-6,TGTGCCTGGAGGGAACAGGGAGTATCACCCCTCCACTTT,CAWREQGVSPLHF
TRBV7-2,-,TRBD1,TRBJ1-3,TGTGCCAGCAGTCCACCCCAAAGTCTAGACAGGGCCTCTGGAAACACCATATATTTT,CASSPPQSLDRASGNTIYF
TRBV6-2/TRBV6-3,-,-,TRBJ1-1,TGTGCCAGCAGTCAGAAGCGGCGGGATCCTGACACTGAAGCTTTCTTT,CASSQKRRDPDTEAFF
TRBV6-2/TRBV6-3,-,TRBD2,TRBJ2-1,TGTGCCAGCAGATACCCTCCCGGGGGGGCAGGCTACAATGAGCAGTTCTTC,CASRYPPGGAGYNEQFF
TRBV5-1,-,-,TRBJ1-4,TGCGCCAGCAGCTTGAACCCCCAGGGGAGCGGTGAAAAACTGTTTTTT,CASSLNPQGSGEKLFF
TRBV21-1,-,-,TRBJ2-3,TGTGCCAGCAGCAAAGAGGGGGGGACAGGGGTACTTGCAGATACGCAGTATTTT,CASSKEGGTGVLADTQYF
TRBV30,-,TRBD2,TRBJ2-2,TGTGCCTGGGGGGGAGGGGTAAGGAGCTCGAACACCGGGGAGCTGTTTTTT,CAWGGGVRSSNTGELFF
TRBV29-1,-,-,TRBJ2-2,TGCAGCGTTGCACAGGATAACACCGGGGAGCTGTTTTTT,CSVAQDNTGELFF